The entry below describes one TCR beta chain. The antigen is unknown. The data were obtained in a study of cytomegalovirus exposure and HLA in healthy donors. Study summary: An earlier analysis found some 120 million unique TCR beta sequences from roughly 170 million T cells.

CDR1 and CDR2 from the germline V gene are GTSNPN and SVGIG (reference sequence). The V gene lost 4 bases and the J gene lost 4 bases, with 19 bases spanning the gap. The length of the CDR3 is 15 residues. Points from the study as a whole: As was reported, the classifier diagnosed cytomegalovirus status with high specificity and sensitivity. Segments of the TCR beta V type were, in most cases, productive about 90% or about 30% of the time in an earlier analysis.

Primers included in the PCR were 60 Vbeta and 13 Jbeta primers. Assay used: immunoSEQ multiplex PCR; TCRdb lists only in-frame clones, some missing. The sample shows 100,000 to 150,000 clones, roughly four fifths of them seen only once. Sequences were obtained from PBMCs. The V and J genes are TRBV30 and TRBJ1-2, with a possible D match to TRBD1 (5 bases). This TCR derives from a woman in her forties or fifties in good health and CMV-seronegative. The CDR3 reads CAWNSARTSLYGYTF. The CDR3 DNA is TGTGCCTGGAACTCTGCCAGGACATCCCTCTATGGCTACACCTTC.